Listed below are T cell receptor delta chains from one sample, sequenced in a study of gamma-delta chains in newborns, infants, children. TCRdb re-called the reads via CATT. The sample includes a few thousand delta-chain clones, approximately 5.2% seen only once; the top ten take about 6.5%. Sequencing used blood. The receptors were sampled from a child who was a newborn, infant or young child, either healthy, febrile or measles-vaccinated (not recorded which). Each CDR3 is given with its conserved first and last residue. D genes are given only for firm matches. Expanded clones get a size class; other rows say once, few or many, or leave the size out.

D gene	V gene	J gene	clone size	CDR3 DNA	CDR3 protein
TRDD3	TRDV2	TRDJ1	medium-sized	TGTGCCTGTGACAACTGGGGGATACAGGGCGATAAACTCATCTTT	CACDNWGIQGDKLIF
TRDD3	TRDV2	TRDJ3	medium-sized	TGTGCCTGTGACGCCCTGGGGGATTCAAGCTCCTGGGACACCCGACAGATGTTTTTC	CACDALGDSSSWDTRQMFF
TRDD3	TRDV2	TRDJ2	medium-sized	TGTGCCTGTGACACCGTCGAGGCTGGGGGGTCGGTTTTGACAGCACAACTCTTCTTT	CACDTVEAGGSVLTAQLFF
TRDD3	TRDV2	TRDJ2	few	TGTGCCTGTGACACCGTACTGGGGGATACGGGGACAGCACAACTCTTCTTT	CACDTVLGDTGTAQLFF
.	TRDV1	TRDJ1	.	TGTGCTCTTGGGGAACTAGTTCCCTCCTTACCCTACCTGGAACTCATCTTT	CALGELVPSLPYLELIF
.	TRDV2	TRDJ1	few	TGTGCCTGTGACACCGTTCTTTCTCTCTCCGGGGGAAGGCGGTACACCGATAAACTCATCTTT	CACDTVLSLSGGRRYTDKLIF
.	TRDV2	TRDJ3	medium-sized	TGTGCCTGTGACACGGCGGCCGCGAGCTCCTGGGACACCCGACAGATGTTTTTC	CACDTAAASSWDTRQMFF
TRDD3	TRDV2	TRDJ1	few	TGTGCCTGTGAAGCCTTACTGGGGGATACTTCGGATAAACTCATCTTT	CACEALLGDTSDKLIF
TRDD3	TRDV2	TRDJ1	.	TGTGCCTGTGACACCGTGGAAATTACTGGGGGATTTGGGGCCGATAGACTCATCTTT	CACDTVEITGGFGADRLIF
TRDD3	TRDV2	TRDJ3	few	TGTGCCTGTGACACCTTTTCTGGGGGCCGCTCCTGGGACACCCGACAGATGTTTTTC	CACDTFSGGRSWDTRQMFF
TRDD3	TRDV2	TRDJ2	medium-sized	TGTGCCTGTGACACCGTGGGGGAGACAGCACAACTCTTCTTT	CACDTVGETAQLFF
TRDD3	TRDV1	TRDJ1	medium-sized	TGTGCTCTTGGGGAAACCGCGTACTGGGGGATTATGTACACCGATAAACTCATCTTT	CALGETAYWGIMYTDKLIF
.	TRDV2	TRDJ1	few	TGTGCCTGTGACATCCTTCCTACCGACTGGGGGACGCTCACCGATAAACTCATCTTT	CACDILPTDWGTLTDKLIF
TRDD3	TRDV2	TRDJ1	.	TGTGCCTGTGACACCGCGGCTGGGGGAATCAAGGCCGATAAACCCATCTTT	CACDTAAGGIKADKPIF
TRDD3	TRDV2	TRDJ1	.	TGTGCCTGTGATCCTGTACTGGGGGACCTCTCCACCGATAAACTCATCTTT	CACDPVLGDLSTDKLIF
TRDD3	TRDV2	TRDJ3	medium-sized	TGTGCCTGTGACACTACTGGGGGATCCTGGGACACCCGACAGATGTTTTTC	CACDTTGGSWDTRQMFF
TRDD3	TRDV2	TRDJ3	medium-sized	TGTGCCTGTGACACCGGCTGGGGGTCGTATTCCTTGGACACCCGACAGATGTTTTTC	CACDTGWGSYSLDTRQMFF
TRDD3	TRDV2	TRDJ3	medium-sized	TGTGCCTGTGACACCGTACTGGGGGATCCCTCCCTCTCCTGGGACACCCGACAGATGTTTTTC	CACDTVLGDPSLSWDTRQMFF
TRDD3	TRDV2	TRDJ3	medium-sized	TGTGCCTGTGACTCCTGGGGGGATACCCCAAGCTCCTGGGACACCCGACAGATGTTTTTC	CACDSWGDTPSSWDTRQMFF
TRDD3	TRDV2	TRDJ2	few	TGTGCCTGTGATGTACTGGGGGTTAAAAGGACAGCACAACCCTTCTTT	CACDVLGVKRTAQPFF
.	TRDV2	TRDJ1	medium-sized	TGTGCCTGTGACCCCCTGGGGAGCACATCCGTCCACACCGATAAACTCATCTTT	CACDPLGSTSVHTDKLIF
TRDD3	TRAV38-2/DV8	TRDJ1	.	TGTGCTTATAGGAGCGCGGGTAATACGGACCCACTTATGGGGGATACGCAGTTTGGGACCGATAAACTCATCTTT	CAYRSAGNTDPLMGDTQFGTDKLIF
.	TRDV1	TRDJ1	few	TGTGCTCTTGGGGAACTTGTGCCTCAATCCCACGGCGATAAACTCATCTTT	CALGELVPQSHGDKLIF
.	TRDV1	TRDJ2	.	TGTGCTCTTGGGGATGAGTTCCCAGGGTGGGGACCTCAGGGCGCTTTGACAGCACAACTCTTCTTT	CALGDEFPGWGPQGALTAQLFF
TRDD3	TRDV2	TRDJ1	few	TGTGCCTGTGACCCCGTACTGGGGGATACGCGAAACCAGTACACCGATAAACTCATCTTT	CACDPVLGDTRNQYTDKLIF
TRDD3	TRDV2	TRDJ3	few	TGTGCCTGTGACACCGCGGATACTGGGGGATACGCCTCCTGGGACACCCGACAGATGTTTTTC	CACDTADTGGYASWDTRQMFF
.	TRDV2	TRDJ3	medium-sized	TGTGCCTGTGACACCGGTCCCCCCCTCTCCGGCTGGGACACCCGACAGATGTTTTTC	CACDTGPPLSGWDTRQMFF
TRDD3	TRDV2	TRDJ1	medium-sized	TGTGCCTGTGACGCCATACTGGGGGATAGTAGGACCGATAAACTCATCTTT	CACDAILGDSRTDKLIF
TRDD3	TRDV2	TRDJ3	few	TGTGCCTGTGACGTACTGGGGGATACCTGGGACACCCGACAGATGTTTTTC	CACDVLGDTWDTRQMFF
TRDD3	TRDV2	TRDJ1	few	TGTGCCTGTGACGTGATGACTGGGGGTTTTTACACCGATAAACTCATCTTT	CACDVMTGGFYTDKLIF
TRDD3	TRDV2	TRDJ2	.	TGTGCCTGTGACAGACTGGGGGATCCAGGTTTGACAGCACAACTCTTCTTT	CACDRLGDPGLTAQLFF
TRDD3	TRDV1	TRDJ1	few	TGTGCTCTTGGGCTCCTACAAAGGGACTGGGGGATACATGCCGATAAACTCATCTTT	CALGLLQRDWGIHADKLIF
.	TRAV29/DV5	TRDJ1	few	TGTGCAGCAAGCCTCCTGTTTTGGGACACCGATAAACTCATCTTT	CAASLLFWDTDKLIF
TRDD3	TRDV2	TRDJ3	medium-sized	TGTGCCTGTGACCCAGTACTGGGGGATACAGGCTCCTGGGACACCCGACAGATGTTTTTC	CACDPVLGDTGSWDTRQMFF
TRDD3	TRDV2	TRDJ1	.	TGTGCCTGTGACACTCTAACACTCACTGGGGGAGCTAACACCGATAAACTCATCTTT	CACDTLTLTGGANTDKLIF
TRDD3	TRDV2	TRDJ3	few	TGTGCCTGTGACACTGGGTCTTTACTGGGGGATACTTCGGGTGCCCGGGACACCCGACAGATGTTTTTC	CACDTGSLLGDTSGARDTRQMFF
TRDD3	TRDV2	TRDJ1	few	TGTGCCTGTGACGCATTGGGGGATACGCGTAACACCGATAAACGCATCTTT	CACDALGDTRNTDKRIF
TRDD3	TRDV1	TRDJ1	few	TGTGCTCTTGGGGAACTCATACGAACTTTCAACTGGGGGATATACACCGATAAACTCATCTTT	CALGELIRTFNWGIYTDKLIF
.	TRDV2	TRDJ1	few	TGTGCCTGTGACACCCTGGGTAGTGGTTTCACCGATAAACTCATCTTT	CACDTLGSGFTDKLIF
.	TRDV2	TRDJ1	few	TGTGCCTGTGATCACGTACCGGCCCTTCCCTTACTCGGGCAGGGGCTGGAGGGAGCACCAAACGGCAAACTCATCTTT	CACDHVPALPLLGQGLEGAPNGKLIF
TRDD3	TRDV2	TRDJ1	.	TGTGCCTGTGACCAACTGGGGGATCCGAACTACACCGATAAACTCATCTTT	CACDQLGDPNYTDKLIF
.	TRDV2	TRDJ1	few	TGTGCCTGTGACACGGCTGGGGCTCTCGGAAAGGAGTACACCGATAAACTCATCTTT	CACDTAGALGKEYTDKLIF
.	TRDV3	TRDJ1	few	TGTGCCTTGTATGTCATCCTACCATTGGGGGACCCGGGGGCTACCGATAAACTCATCTTT	CALYVILPLGDPGATDKLIF
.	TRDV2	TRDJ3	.	TGTGCCTGTGACACCGTAGGGGGAAGAAGCTCCTGGGACACCCGACAGGTGTTTTTC	CACDTVGGRSSWDTRQVFF
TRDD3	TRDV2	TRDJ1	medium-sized	TGTGCCTGTGACCGACTTGGGGATACTGAAACCGATAAACTCATCTTT	CACDRLGDTETDKLIF
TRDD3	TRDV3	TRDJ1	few	TGTGCCACCCCAGGGAGTCTACGGGGGATACGCGCTCTCATCTTT	CATPGSLRGIRALIF
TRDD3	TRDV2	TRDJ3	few	TGTGCCTGTGACAATACTGGGGGATCCCCTAGCTCCTGGGACACCCGACAGATGTTTTTC	CACDNTGGSPSSWDTRQMFF
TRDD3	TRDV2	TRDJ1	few	TGTGCCTGTGACACCGTACTGGGGGGATCTCGGTACACCGATAAACCCATCTTT	CACDTVLGGSRYTDKPIF
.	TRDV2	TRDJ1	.	TGTGCCTGTGACACCGTCGCCCAAACGGGAGGAGCCGATAAACTCATCTTT	CACDTVAQTGGADKLIF
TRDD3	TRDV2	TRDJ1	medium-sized	TGTGCCTGTGACCCCCTTGTGGGGGATACAAGGGACACCGATAAACTCATCTTT	CACDPLVGDTRDTDKLIF
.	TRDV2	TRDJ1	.	TGTGCCTGTGACACCCTTACTAAACCCGATAAACTCATCTTT	CACDTLTKPDKLIF
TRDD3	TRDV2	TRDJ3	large	TGTGCCTGTGACACGGCCACTGGGGGATACCAACCCGCCTGGGACACCCGACAGATGTTTTTC	CACDTATGGYQPAWDTRQMFF
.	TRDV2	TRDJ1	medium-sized	TGTGCCTGTGACACCGTTCCCGCGATCTACACCGATAAACTCATCTTT	CACDTVPAIYTDKLIF
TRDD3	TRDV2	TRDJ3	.	TGTGCCTGTGACCGACTGGGGGATATCGGGGCCTGGGACACCCGACAGATGTTTTTC	CACDRLGDIGAWDTRQMFF